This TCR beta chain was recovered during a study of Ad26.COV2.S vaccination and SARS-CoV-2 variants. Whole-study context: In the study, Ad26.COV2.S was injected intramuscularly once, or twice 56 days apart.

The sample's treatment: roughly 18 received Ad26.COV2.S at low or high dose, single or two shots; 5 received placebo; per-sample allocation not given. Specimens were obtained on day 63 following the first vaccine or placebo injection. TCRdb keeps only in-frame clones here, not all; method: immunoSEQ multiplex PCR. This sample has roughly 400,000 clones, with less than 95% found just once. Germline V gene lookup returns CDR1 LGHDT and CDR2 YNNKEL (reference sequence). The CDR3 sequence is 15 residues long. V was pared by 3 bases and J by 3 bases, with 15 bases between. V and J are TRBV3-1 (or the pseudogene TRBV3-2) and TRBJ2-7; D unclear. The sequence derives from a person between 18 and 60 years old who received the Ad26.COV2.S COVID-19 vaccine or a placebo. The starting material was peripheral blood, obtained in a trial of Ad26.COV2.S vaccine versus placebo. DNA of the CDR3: TGTGCCAGCAGCCATACTACAAGGAAAAGCTACGAGCAGTACTTC. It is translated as CASSHTTRKSYEQYF.